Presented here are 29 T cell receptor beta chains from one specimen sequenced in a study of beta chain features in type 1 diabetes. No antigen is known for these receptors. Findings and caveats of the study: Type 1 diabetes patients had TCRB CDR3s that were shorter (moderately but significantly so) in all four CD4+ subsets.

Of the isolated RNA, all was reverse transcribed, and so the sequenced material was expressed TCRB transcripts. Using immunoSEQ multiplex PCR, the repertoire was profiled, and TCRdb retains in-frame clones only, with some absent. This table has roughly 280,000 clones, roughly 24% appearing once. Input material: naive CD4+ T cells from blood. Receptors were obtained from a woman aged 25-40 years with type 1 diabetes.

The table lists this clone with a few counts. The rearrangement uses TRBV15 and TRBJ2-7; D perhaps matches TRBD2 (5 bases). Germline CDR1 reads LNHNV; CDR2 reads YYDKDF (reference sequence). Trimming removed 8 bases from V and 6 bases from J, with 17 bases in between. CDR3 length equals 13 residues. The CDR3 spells CATSAAGQREQYF. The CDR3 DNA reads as TGTGCCACCTCCGCCGCGGGTCAGCGCGAGCAGTACTTC.

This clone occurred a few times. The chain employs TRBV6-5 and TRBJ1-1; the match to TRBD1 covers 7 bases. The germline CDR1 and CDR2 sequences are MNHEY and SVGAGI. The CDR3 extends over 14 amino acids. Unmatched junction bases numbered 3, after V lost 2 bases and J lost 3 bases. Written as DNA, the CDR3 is TGTGCCAGCAGTTACGACAGGGCTTACACTGAAGCTTTCTTT. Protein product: CASSYDRAYTEAFF.

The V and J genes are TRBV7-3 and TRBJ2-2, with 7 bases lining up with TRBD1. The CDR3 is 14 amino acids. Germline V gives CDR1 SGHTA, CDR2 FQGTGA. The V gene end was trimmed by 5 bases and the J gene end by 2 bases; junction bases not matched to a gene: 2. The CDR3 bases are TGTGCCAGCAGCCGGGACAGAAACACCGGGGAGCTGTTTTTT. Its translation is CASSRDRNTGELFF.

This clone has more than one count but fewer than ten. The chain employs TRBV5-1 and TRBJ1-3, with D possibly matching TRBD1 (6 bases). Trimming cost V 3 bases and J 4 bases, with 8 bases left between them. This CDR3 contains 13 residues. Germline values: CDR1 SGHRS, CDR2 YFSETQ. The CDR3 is CASSSGTGNTIYF. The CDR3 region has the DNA TGCGCCAGCAGCTCCGGGACAGGAAACACCATATATTTT.

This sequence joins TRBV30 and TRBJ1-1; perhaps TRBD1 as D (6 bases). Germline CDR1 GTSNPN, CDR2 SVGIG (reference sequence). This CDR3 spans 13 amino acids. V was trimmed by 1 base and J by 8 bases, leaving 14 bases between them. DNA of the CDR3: TGTGCCTGGAGTGGCGGGGGCACAAACGAAGCTTTCTTT. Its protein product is CAWSGGGTNEAFF.

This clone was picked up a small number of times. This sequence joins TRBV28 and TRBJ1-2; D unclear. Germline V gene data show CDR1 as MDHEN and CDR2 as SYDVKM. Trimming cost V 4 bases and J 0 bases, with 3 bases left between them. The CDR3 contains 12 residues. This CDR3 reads CASSYTNYGYTF. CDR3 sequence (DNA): TGTGCCAGCAGTTACACTAACTATGGCTACACCTTC.

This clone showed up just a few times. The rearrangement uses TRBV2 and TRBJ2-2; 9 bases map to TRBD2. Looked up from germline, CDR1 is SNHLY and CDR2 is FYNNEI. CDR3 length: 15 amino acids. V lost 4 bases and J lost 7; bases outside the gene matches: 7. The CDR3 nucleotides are TGTGCCAGCAGTGTTGGTAGCGGGAGAGTCGGGGAGCTGTTTTTT. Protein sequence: CASSVGSGRVGELFF.

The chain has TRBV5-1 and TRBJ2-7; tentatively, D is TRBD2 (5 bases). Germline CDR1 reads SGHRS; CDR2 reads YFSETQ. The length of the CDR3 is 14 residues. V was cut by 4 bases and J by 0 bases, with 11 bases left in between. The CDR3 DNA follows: TGCGCCAGCAGCCGAGGGTATAGCTCCTACGAGCAGTACTTC. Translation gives CASSRGYSSYEQYF.

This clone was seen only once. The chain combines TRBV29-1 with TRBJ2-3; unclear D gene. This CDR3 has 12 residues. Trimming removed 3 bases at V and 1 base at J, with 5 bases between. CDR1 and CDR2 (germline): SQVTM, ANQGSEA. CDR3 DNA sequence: TGCAGCGTTGATCAGGGCACAGATACGCAGTATTTT. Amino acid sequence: CSVDQGTDTQYF.

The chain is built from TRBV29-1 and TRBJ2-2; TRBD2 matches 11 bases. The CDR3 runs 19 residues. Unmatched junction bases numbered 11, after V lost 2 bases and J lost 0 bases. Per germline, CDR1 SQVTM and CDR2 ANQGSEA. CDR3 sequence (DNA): TGCAGCGTTGAACTAGGAGGGACTAGCGGACTCACGAACACCGGGGAGCTGTTTTTT. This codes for CSVELGGTSGLTNTGELFF.

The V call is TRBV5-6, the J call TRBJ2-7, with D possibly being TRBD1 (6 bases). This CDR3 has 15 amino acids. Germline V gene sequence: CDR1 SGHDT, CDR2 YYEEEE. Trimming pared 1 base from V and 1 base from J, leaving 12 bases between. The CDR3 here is CASSLPQGTSYEQYF. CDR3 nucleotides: TGTGCCAGCAGCTTGCCGCAGGGGACATCCTACGAGCAGTACTTC.

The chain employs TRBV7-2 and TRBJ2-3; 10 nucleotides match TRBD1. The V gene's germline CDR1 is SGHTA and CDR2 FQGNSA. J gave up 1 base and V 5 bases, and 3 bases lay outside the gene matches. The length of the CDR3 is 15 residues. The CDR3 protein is CASSTGTGGTDTQYF. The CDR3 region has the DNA TGTGCCAGCAGCACAGGGACAGGGGGCACAGATACGCAGTATTTT.

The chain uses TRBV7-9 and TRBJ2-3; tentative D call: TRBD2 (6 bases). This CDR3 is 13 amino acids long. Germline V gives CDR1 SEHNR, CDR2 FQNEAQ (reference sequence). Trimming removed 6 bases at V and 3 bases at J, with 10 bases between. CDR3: CASSYGGTDTQYF. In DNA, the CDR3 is TGTGCCAGCAGTTACGGGGGTACAGATACGCAGTATTTT.

CDR3 loop: CASGRGQAMNTEAFF. The CDR3 DNA sequence: TGTGCCAGCGGGAGGGGACAGGCGATGAACACTGAAGCTTTCTTT. The chain combines TRBV6-5 with TRBJ1-1; TRBD1 matches 8 bases. The germline CDR1 and CDR2 sequences are MNHEY and SVGAGI. The CDR3 runs 15 residues. V shed 8 bases and J 0 bases; nucleotides not matched to a gene: 8.

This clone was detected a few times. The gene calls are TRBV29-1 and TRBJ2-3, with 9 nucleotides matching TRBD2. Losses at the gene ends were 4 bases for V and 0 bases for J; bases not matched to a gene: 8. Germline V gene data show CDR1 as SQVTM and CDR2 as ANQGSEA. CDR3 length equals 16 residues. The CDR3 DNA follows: TGCAGCGTTGGGGTAGCGGGGGACTCTAGCACAGATACGCAGTATTTT. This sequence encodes CSVGVAGDSSTDTQYF.

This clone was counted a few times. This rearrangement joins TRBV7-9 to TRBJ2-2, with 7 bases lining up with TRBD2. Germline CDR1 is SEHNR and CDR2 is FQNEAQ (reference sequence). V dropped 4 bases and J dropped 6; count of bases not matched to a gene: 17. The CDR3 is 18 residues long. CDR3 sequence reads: CASSSPYGRENLAGELFF. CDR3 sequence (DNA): TGTGCCAGCAGCTCGCCATATGGGCGGGAGAATCTCGCCGGGGAGCTGTTTTTT. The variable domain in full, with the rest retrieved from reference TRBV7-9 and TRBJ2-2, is DTGVSQNPRHKITKRGQNVTFRCDPISEHNRLYWYRQTLGQGPEFLTYFQNEAQLEKSRLLSDRFSAERPKGSFSTLEIQRTEQGDSAMYLCASSSPYGRENLAGELFFGEGSRLTVL.

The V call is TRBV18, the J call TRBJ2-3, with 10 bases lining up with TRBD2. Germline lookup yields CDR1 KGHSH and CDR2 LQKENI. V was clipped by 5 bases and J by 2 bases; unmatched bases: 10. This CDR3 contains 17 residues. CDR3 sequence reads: CASSSTGTSAYTDTQYF. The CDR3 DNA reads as TGTGCCAGCTCATCTACCGGGACTAGCGCTTACACAGATACGCAGTATTTT.

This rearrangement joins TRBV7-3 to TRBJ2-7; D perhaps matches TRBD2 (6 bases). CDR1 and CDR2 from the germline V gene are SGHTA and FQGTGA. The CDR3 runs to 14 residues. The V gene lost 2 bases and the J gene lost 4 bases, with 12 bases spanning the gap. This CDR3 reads CASSLAGLTYEQYF. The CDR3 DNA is TGTGCCAGCAGCTTAGCGGGACTGACTTACGAGCAGTACTTC.

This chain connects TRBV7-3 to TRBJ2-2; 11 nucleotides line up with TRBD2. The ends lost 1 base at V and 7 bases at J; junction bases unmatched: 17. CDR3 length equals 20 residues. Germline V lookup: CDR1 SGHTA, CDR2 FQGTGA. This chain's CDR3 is CASSLRGTMGLAVDSGELFF. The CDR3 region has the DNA TGTGCCAGCAGCTTAAGGGGGACCATGGGACTAGCGGTAGACAGCGGGGAGCTGTTTTTT.

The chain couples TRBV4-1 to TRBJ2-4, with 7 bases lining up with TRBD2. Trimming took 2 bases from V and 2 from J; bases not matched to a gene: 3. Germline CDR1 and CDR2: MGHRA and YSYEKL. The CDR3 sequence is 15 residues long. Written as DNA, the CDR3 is TGCGCCAGCAGCCAACGACTAGCTCCCAAAAACATTCAGTACTTC. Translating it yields CASSQRLAPKNIQYF.

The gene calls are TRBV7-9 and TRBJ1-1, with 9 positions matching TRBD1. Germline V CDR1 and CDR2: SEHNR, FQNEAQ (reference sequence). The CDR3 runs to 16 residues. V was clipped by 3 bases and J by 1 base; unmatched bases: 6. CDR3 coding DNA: TGTGCCAGCAGCTTCGGGACAGGGCTGGCGAACACTGAAGCTTTCTTT. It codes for CASSFGTGLANTEAFF. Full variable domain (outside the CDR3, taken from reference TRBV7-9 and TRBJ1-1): DTGVSQNPRHKITKRGQNVTFRCDPISEHNRLYWYRQTLGQGPEFLTYFQNEAQLEKSRLLSDRFSAERPKGSFSTLEIQRTEQGDSAMYLCASSFGTGLANTEAFFGQGTRLTVV.

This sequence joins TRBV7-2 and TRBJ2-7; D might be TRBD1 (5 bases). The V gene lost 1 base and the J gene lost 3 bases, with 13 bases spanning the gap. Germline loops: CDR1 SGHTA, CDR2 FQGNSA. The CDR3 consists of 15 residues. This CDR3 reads CASSLEGVDGYEQYF. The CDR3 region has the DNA TGTGCCAGCAGCTTAGAAGGGGTTGACGGCTACGAGCAGTACTTC.

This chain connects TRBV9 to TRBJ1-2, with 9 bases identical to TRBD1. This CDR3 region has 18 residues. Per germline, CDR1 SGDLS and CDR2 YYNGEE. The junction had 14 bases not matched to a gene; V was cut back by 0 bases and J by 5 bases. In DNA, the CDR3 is TGTGCCAGCAGCGTAGCGCCACAAAACAGGGGGCGCGAGTATGGCTACACCTTC. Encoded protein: CASSVAPQNRGREYGYTF.

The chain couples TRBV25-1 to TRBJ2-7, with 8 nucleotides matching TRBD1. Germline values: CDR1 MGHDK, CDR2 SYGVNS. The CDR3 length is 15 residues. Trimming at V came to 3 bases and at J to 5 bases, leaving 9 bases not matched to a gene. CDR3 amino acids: CASSEWTGNIHEQYF. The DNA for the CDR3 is TGTGCCAGCAGTGAGTGGACAGGGAATATCCACGAGCAGTACTTC.

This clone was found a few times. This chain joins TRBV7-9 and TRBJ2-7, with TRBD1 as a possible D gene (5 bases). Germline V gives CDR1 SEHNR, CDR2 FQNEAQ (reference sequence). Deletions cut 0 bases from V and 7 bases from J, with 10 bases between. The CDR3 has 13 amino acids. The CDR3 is CASSLAGRDEQYF. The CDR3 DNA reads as TGTGCCAGCAGCTTAGCCGGCAGGGATGAGCAGTACTTC. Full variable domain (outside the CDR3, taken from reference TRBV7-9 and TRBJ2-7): DTGVSQNPRHKITKRGQNVTFRCDPISEHNRLYWYRQTLGQGPEFLTYFQNEAQLEKSRLLSDRFSAERPKGSFSTLEIQRTEQGDSAMYLCASSLAGRDEQYFGPGTRLTVT.

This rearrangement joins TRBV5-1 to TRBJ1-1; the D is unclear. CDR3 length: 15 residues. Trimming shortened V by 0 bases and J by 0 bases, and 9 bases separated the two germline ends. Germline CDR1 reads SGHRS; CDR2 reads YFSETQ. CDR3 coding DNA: TGCGCCAGCAGCTTGGAATGGCAATTGAACACTGAAGCTTTCTTT. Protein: CASSLEWQLNTEAFF.

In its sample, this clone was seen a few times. The CDR3 loop reads CASSWAPLAGANEQYF. The CDR3 nucleotides are TGCGCCAGCAGCTGGGCCCCCCTAGCGGGAGCCAACGAGCAGTACTTC. This sequence joins TRBV5-1 and TRBJ2-7, with 10 bases that match TRBD2. Germline CDR1 SGHRS, CDR2 YFSETQ. The junction had 11 bases not matched to a gene; V was cut back by 3 bases and J by 5 bases. The CDR3 covers 16 residues.

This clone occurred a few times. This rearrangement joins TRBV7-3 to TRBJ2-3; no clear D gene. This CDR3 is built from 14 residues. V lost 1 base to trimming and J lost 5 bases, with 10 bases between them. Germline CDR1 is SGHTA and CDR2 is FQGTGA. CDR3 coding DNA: TGTGCCAGCAGCTTAAGGTCCCCAGAAGATACGCAGTATTTT. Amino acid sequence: CASSLRSPEDTQYF.

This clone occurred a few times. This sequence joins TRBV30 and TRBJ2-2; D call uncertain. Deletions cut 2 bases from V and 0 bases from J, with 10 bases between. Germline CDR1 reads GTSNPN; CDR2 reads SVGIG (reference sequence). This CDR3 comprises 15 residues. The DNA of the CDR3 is TGTGCCTGGAGTCTACTTAACCCGAACACCGGGGAGCTGTTTTTT. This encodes CAWSLLNPNTGELFF.